Presented here are 9 T cell receptor beta chains from one specimen sequenced in a study of OX40 agonist ivuxolimab in advanced cancers. Measured with immunoSEQ multiplex PCR; TCRdb has only the in-frame clones, and not every one. Found here are 70,000 to 95,000 clones, roughly 84% of them singletons; the top ten hold 6.2%. This specimen consisted of CD4+ or CD8+ T cells sorted from blood, obtained in a trial of the OX40 agonist ivuxolimab. All receptors come from an adult with an advanced solid tumor such as melanoma, head and neck, liver or kidney cancer.

The rearrangement uses TRBV11-2 and TRBJ2-2, with TRBD2 matching 7 bases. The J segment lost 0 bases and the V segment lost 6 bases, leaving 10 bases of the junction unmatched. This CDR3 contains 17 residues. From germline, CDR1 is SGHAT and CDR2 FQNNGV. The CDR3 protein is CASRALGRGTNTGELFF. CDR3 nucleotides: TGTGCCAGCAGGGCCCTGGGGCGGGGGACGAACACCGGGGAGCTGTTTTTT.

The CDR3 spells CASRPRLAGTDTQYF. In nucleotides, the CDR3 is TGTGCCAGCAGGCCCAGACTAGCGGGAACAGATACGCAGTATTTT. The V and J genes are TRBV7-2 and TRBJ2-3; 11 positions match TRBD2. The V segment lost 6 bases and the J segment 3 bases; nucleotides outside the gene matches: 5. The CDR3 extends over 15 amino acids. Germline-derived CDR1 and CDR2 are SGHTA and FQGNSA.

The chain carries TRBV28 and TRBJ1-2; D not certain. Germline V lookup: CDR1 MDHEN, CDR2 SYDVKM. The CDR3 runs 14 residues. V was cut by 5 bases and J by 8 bases, with 18 bases left in between. The CDR3 spells CASSIESARPGYTF. The CDR3 DNA follows: TGTGCCAGCAGTATAGAGAGCGCCCGCCCCGGCTACACCTTC.

The genes are TRBV6-5 and TRBJ1-5, with D possibly being TRBD1 (6 bases). CDR3 length equals 14 residues. Trimming left V 6 bases short and J 7 bases short, with 16 bases between. Germline V lookup: CDR1 MNHEY, CDR2 SVGAGI. CDR3 nucleotides: TGTGCCAGCAGCCGCCGGGACACAGAACAGCCCCAGCATTTT. Translated: CASSRRDTEQPQHF.

The chain recombines TRBV7-2 with TRBJ1-2, with no clear D. Trimming left V 1 base short and J 2 bases short, with 11 bases between. Germline assignment: CDR1 SGHTA and CDR2 FQGNSA. This CDR3 has 15 amino acids. CDR3 sequence: CASSLDGSENYGYTF. In DNA, the CDR3 is TGTGCCAGCAGCTTAGATGGCTCGGAAAACTATGGCTACACCTTC.

The rearrangement uses TRBV7-2 and TRBJ1-3; D uncertain. V was trimmed by 4 bases and J by 0 bases, leaving 7 bases between them. Germline V gives CDR1 SGHTA, CDR2 FQGNSA. The CDR3 length is 14 residues. The chain's CDR3 is CASSWTDSGNTIYF. The CDR3 nucleotides are TGTGCCAGCAGCTGGACGGACTCTGGAAACACCATATATTTT.

To note about this clone: The germline gene is not matched at one end of the junction; a read error may be the cause. This chain links TRBV20-1 with TRBJ2-7; 8 bases line up with TRBD2. The CDR3 totals 10 residues. CDR1 is DFQATT and CDR2 is SNEGSKA in the germline V gene (reference sequence). DNA of the CDR3: TGCAGTGCTAGTCGGGAGGGCCGGGTCTTC. It specifies CSASREGRVF.

To note about this clone: The same CDR3 also results from other DNA sequences found in this sample. The chain has TRBV11-2 and TRBJ1-1, with D maybe TRBD1 (6 bases). Deletions cut 4 bases from V and 3 bases from J, with 15 bases between. Germline lookup yields CDR1 SGHAT and CDR2 FQNNGV. This CDR3 has 15 amino acids. Here the CDR3 DNA reads TGTGCCAGCAGCTCTTACAGGGCTGGGGACACTGAAGCTTTCTTT. Its translation: CASSSYRAGDTEAFF.

This chain joins TRBV11-2 and TRBJ2-7; TRBD2 matches at 10 bases. Germline V gene data show CDR1 as SGHAT and CDR2 as FQNNGV. V shed 4 bases and J 0 bases; nucleotides not matched to a gene: 9. The CDR3 has 17 amino acids. Here the CDR3 DNA reads TGTGCCAGCAGCTATTCTAGCGGGAGCTCCCTCTCCTACGAGCAGTACTTC. This sequence encodes CASSYSSGSSLSYEQYF.